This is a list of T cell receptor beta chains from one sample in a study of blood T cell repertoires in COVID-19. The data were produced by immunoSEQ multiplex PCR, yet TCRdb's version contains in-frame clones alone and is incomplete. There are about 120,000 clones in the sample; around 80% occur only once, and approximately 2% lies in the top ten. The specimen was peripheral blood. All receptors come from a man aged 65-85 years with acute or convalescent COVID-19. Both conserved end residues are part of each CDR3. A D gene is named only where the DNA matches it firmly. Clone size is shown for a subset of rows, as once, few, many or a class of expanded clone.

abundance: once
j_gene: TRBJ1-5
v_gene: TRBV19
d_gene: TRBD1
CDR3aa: CASSTTGGHSNQPQHF
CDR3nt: TGTGCCAGTAGTACCACAGGGGGACATAGCAATCAGCCCCAGCATTTT

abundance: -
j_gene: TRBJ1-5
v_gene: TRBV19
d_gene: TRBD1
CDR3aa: CASHSGQGLPQHF
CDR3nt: TGTGCCAGCCACTCGGGACAGGGGCTTCCCCAGCATTTT

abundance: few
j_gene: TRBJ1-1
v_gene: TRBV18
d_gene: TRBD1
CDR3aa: CASSPPGTGPEAFF
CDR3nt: TGTGCCAGCTCACCACCTGGGACAGGGCCCGAAGCTTTCTTT

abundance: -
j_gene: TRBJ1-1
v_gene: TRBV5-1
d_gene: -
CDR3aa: CASSSPTGDGEAFF
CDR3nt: TGCGCCAGCAGCAGCCCGACAGGCGACGGTGAAGCTTTCTTT

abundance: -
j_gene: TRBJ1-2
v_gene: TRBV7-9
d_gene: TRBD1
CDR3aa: CASSHPQGANGYTF
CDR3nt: TGTGCCAGCAGCCACCCCCAGGGGGCGAATGGCTACACCTTC

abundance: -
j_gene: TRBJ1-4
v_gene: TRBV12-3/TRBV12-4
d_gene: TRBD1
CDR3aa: CASSEYRDRGLFF
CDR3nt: TGTGCCAGCAGTGAATACCGGGACAGGGGGCTGTTTTTT

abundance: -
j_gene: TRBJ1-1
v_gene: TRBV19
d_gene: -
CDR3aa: CASSIGGSEAFF
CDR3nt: TGTGCCAGTAGTATAGGCGGGTCCGAAGCTTTCTTT

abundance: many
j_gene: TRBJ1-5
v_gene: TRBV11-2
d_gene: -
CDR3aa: CASSLSWGVNQPQHF
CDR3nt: TGTGCCAGCAGCCTCTCGTGGGGGGTAAATCAGCCCCAGCATTTT

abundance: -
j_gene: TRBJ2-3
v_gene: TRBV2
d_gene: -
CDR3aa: CASSEAYYRVGGTDTQYF
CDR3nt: TGTGCCAGCAGTGAAGCTTATTACAGGGTAGGGGGCACAGATACGCAGTATTTT

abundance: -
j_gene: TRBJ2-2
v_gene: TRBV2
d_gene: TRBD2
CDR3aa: CASSEEAGAAGELFF
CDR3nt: TGTGCCAGCAGTGAAGAAGCGGGGGCGGCCGGGGAGCTGTTTTTT

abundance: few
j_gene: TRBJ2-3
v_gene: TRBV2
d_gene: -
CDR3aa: CASAGAVITDTQYF
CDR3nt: TGTGCCAGCGCGGGGGCCGTCATCACAGATACGCAGTATTTT

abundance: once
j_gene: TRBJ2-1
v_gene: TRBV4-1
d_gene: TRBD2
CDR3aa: CASSQEWRGSYNEQFF
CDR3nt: TGCGCCAGCAGCCAAGAATGGCGGGGGAGTTACAATGAGCAGTTCTTC

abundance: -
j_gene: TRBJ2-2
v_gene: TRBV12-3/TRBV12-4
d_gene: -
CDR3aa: CASSSSGGELFF
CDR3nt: TGTGCCAGCTCATCCTCGGGCGGGGAGCTGTTTTTT

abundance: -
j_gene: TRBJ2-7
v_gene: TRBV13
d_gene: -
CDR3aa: CASSLGTGLRGLTYEQYF
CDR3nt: TGTGCCAGCAGCTTAGGTACGGGACTCCGAGGGTTAACCTACGAGCAGTACTTC

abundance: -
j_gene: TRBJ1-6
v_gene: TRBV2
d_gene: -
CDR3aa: CASSEALPDRLSSYNSPLHF
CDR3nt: TGTGCCAGCAGTGAAGCGCTCCCGGACAGATTGAGCTCCTATAATTCACCCCTCCACTTT

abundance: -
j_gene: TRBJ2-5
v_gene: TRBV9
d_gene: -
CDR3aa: CASSVAGRRETQYF
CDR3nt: TGTGCCAGCAGCGTAGCGGGGAGGCGGGAGACCCAGTACTTC

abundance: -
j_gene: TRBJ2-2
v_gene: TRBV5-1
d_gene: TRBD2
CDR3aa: CASSPTSGGLNTGELFF
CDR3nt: TGCGCCAGCAGCCCCACTAGCGGGGGCTTGAACACCGGGGAGCTGTTTTTT

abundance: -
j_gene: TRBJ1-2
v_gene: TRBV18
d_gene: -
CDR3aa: CASSLDGFVTDYGYTF
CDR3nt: TGTGCCAGCTCGCTAGATGGGTTCGTCACTGACTATGGCTACACCTTC

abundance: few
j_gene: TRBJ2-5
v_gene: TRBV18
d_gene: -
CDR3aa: CASSPPQYQETQYF
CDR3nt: TGTGCCAGCTCACCACCGCAGTACCAAGAGACCCAGTACTTC

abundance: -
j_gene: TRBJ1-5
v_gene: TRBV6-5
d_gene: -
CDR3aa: CASTPGAGDQPQHF
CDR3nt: TGTGCCAGCACCCCAGGGGCAGGGGATCAGCCCCAGCATTTT

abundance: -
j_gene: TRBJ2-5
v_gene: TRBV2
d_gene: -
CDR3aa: CATDPASGGGETQYF
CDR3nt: TGTGCCACCGACCCCGCTAGCGGAGGGGGGGAGACCCAGTACTTC

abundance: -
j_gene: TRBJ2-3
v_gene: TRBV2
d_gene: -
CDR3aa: CASSGWTNTDTQYF
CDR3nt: TGTGCCAGCAGTGGCTGGACAAACACAGATACGCAGTATTTT

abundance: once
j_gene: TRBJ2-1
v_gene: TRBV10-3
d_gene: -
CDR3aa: CAIRGAGEQFF
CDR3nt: TGTGCCATCAGGGGGGCCGGGGAGCAGTTCTTC